This entry concerns a single TCR beta chain. Sequencing used immunoSEQ multiplex PCR; TCRdb keeps in-frame clones, though not all of them. This table has approximately 83,000 clones, around four fifths appearing once. Stated time point: blood 4 weeks post-SBRT, at nephrectomy. Treatment specified: 15 Gy SBRT to primary tumor, nephrectomy 4 weeks later. The entry originates in a study of radiation and T cells in renal cell carcinoma. The V segment lost 7 bases and the J segment 2 bases; nucleotides outside the gene matches: 6. Looked up from germline, CDR1 is LNHDA and CDR2 is SQIVND (reference sequence). CDR3 length: 14 amino acids.

The receptor was derived from a man aged 45-65 years with renal cell carcinoma. The starting material was blood, obtained from a patient whose treatment included radiotherapy and nephrectomy. The chain has TRBV19 and TRBJ2-5, with 8 bases aligning to TRBD2. CDR3 loop: CASMRGAAQETQYF. Written as DNA, the CDR3 is TGTGCCAGTATGCGGGGGGCAGCGCAAGAGACCCAGTACTTC.